This TCR beta chain was documented in a study of T-cell reconstitution after alpha-beta-depleted transplantation in children. The sample holds a few counts of this clonotype. Its specificity is unknown. Regarding the study as a whole: The study traced high day-60 TCRbeta diversity in some patients to surviving recipient T cells and thymic progenitors. T-cell counts and diversity were attributed mostly to newly produced T cells one year after transplant. As was reported, about two months after transplant, alpha-beta T cells came from several hundred expanded graft clones.

TCRbeta library construction was performed incorporating unique molecular identifiers. TCRdb called the PCR reads again in MiXCR, with one record for every CDR3 protein. Among 700,000 to 850,000 distinct CDR3 sequences listed, about 16% were seen once. CDR1 LGHDT and CDR2 YNNKEL come from the germline V gene (reference sequence). V dropped 3 bases and J dropped 8 bases, with 14 bases sitting between them. The CDR3 loop spans 14 amino acids. The sample consisted of PBMCs, mostly from graft donor cells, taken 360 days after TCRalphabeta/CD19-depleted stem cell transplant. The V call is TRBV3-1, the J call TRBJ2-1, with D uncertain. The receptor was isolated from a male patient younger than 18 who had a stem cell transplant for acute lymphoblastic leukemia, so the T cells may come from the graft donor. The CDR3, as DNA: TGTGCCAGCAGCCACTCAAGGGATTGGGATGAGCAGTTCTTC. Translating it yields CASSHSRDWDEQFF.